This TCR beta chain emerged from a study of blood T cell repertoires in COVID-19. Turning to the study itself: Acute and convalescent COVID-19 samples came from the United States, Italy and Spain. In each case, the material was cDNA or gDNA derived from T cells, B-cell-depleted T cells, or PBMCs.

This clone was seen only once. Per the study methods: The assay estimated nucleated cells by amplifying reference gene primers. The data were produced by immunoSEQ multiplex PCR, yet TCRdb's version contains in-frame clones alone and is incomplete. V and J calls and clone size are those listed in that table; D and trimming were worked out from the DNA. The top ten hold approximately 10% of the sample, which has 100,000 to 150,000 clones, about nine tenths seen once. Sequenced material: peripheral blood. The TCR comes from a man between 50 and 59 years old with acute or convalescent COVID-19.

CDR3 DNA: TGCGCCAGCAGCGCCGGGTACACTGAAGCTTTCTTT. Translated, it gives CASSAGYTEAFF. The V gene is TRBV5-1, the J gene TRBJ1-1; D unclear. The CDR3 spans 12 residues. V dropped 4 bases and J dropped 3 bases, with 7 bases sitting between them. The germline CDR1 and CDR2 sequences are SGHRS and YFSETQ.